Below, 4 T cell receptor beta chains from the same sample are listed, as sequenced in a study of blood T cell repertoires in COVID-19. The table came from immunoSEQ multiplex PCR; TCRdb's copy has only in-frame clones and leaves some out. This table holds 95,000 to 110,000 clones, approximately 80% found once. Sequenced material: peripheral blood. The origin of the receptors is a human donor in a cohort sampled during active COVID-19.

V is TRBV19 and J is TRBJ1-3; D gene ambiguous. The germline gives CDR1 LNHDA, CDR2 SQIVND (reference sequence). V lost 5 bases, J lost 3 bases, and 8 bases lay in between. The CDR3 runs 13 residues. The CDR3 here is CASSVAGGNTIYF. The CDR3 coding sequence is TGTGCCAGTAGTGTTGCGGGTGGAAACACCATATATTTT.

V and J are TRBV10-3 and TRBJ2-7; 9 nucleotides align to TRBD2. Trimming at V came to 3 bases and at J to 2 bases, leaving 5 bases not matched to a gene. The CDR3 extends over 15 amino acids. From germline, CDR1 is ENHRY and CDR2 SYGVKD. Here the CDR3 reads CAISDATSGAYEQYF. The CDR3 coding sequence is TGTGCCATCAGTGACGCGACTAGCGGAGCCTACGAGCAGTACTTC.

The chain is built from TRBV7-2 and TRBJ2-5; D remains ambiguous. CDR1 SGHTA and CDR2 FQGNSA come from the germline V gene. Trimming left V 0 bases short and J 5 bases short, with 7 bases between. The CDR3 has 13 residues. The CDR3 region has the DNA TGTGCCAGCAGCTTAGCAGAGTTTGAGACCCAGTACTTC. It codes for CASSLAEFETQYF.

This clone was found once. This CDR3 reads CATDQGVSYNEQFF. CDR3 sequence (DNA): TGTGCCACCGACCAGGGGGTCTCCTACAATGAGCAGTTCTTC. The V call is TRBV10-3, the J call TRBJ2-1; 7 nucleotides line up with TRBD1. Per germline, CDR1 ENHRY and CDR2 SYGVKD. This CDR3 spans 14 amino acids. The junction had 6 bases not matched to a gene; V was cut back by 10 bases and J by 0 bases.